This TCR beta chain comes out of a study of cytomegalovirus exposure and HLA in healthy donors. Study-level results: Despite most TCR sequences being rare, some public TCRs occurred in many donors.

The primer mix had 60 Vbeta and 13 Jbeta primers. TCRdb keeps only in-frame clones here, not all; method: immunoSEQ multiplex PCR. Altogether around 130,000 clones are present, about three quarters being singletons, with the ten largest covering roughly 2.7%. Germline CDR1 is MNHEY and CDR2 is SVGAGI. Losses at the gene ends were 5 bases for V and 0 bases for J; bases not matched to a gene: 4. The CDR3 contains 15 residues. On this clone: What it binds is not known.

The genes are TRBV6-5 and TRBJ1-2, with TRBD1 matching 9 bases. This receptor was taken from a woman aged 55-75 years in good health and CMV-seropositive. Sequenced input: PBMCs. DNA for the CDR3: TGTGCCAGCAGTAGGGGGGACAGGGCTAACTATGGCTACACCTTC. Translating it yields CASSRGDRANYGYTF.